Included here is one T cell receptor beta chain sequence, with context. The data were obtained in a study of blood T cell repertoires in COVID-19. This CDR3 has 16 residues. CDR1 and CDR2 from the germline V gene are KGHSH and LQKENI. The junction had 9 bases not matched to a gene; V was cut back by 5 bases and J by 3 bases. As handled by the study authors: Reference gene primers were amplified, and this amplification served to estimate nucleated cell counts. Profiling relied on immunoSEQ multiplex PCR, and the TCRdb table lists in-frame clones only, not all of them. D and trimming come from the DNA, and the V and J calls and clone size come from that table. The table records a few hundred thousand clones, around 85% of them present only once.

Sequencing was performed on peripheral blood. V gene TRBV18 combines with J gene TRBJ2-3, with 9 bases fitting TRBD1. The TCR comes from a woman aged 30 to 39 who had recovered from COVID-19. CDR3 protein: CASSETTGTGTDTQYF. For the CDR3, the DNA is TGTGCCAGCTCAGAAACGACAGGGACAGGGACAGATACGCAGTATTTT.